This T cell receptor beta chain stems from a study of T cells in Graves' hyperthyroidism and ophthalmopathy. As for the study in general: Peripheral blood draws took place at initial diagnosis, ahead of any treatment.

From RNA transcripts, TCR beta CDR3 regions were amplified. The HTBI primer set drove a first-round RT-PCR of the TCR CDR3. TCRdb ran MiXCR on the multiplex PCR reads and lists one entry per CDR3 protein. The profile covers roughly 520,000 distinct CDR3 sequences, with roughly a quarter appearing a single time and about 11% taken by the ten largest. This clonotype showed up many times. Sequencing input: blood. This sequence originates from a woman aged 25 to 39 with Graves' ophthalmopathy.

CDR3 nucleotides: TGTGCCAGCAGAGACAACACAGGTGGAAACACCATATATTTT. It codes for CASRDNTGGNTIYF. V usage is TRBV2 and J usage is TRBJ1-3; D possibly corresponds to TRBD1 (5 bases). The germline CDR1 and CDR2 sequences are SNHLY and FYNNEI. The V and J ends lost 6 bases and 3 bases respectively, with 12 bases between them. CDR3 length: 14 amino acids.